The sequence of this TCR beta chain was determined in a study of T cell responses to AZD1222 COVID-19 vaccine. Points on this clone: Its specificity is not known.

Libraries were prepared by immunoSEQ multiplex PCR; TCRdb keeps only in-frame clonotypes and omits some of them. The table lists under 150,000 clones, roughly 90% of them singletons. Study-wide points: AZD1222 recipients seropositive at baseline numbered only five to seven. Nearly half of spike-specific TCRs reportedly go after variant regions that carry no mutations.

Germline loops: CDR1 SEHNR, CDR2 FQNEAQ (reference sequence). The CDR3 runs to 12 residues. V was pared by 1 base and J by 9 bases, with 7 bases between. This clonotype was obtained from an adult who received the AZD1222 COVID-19 vaccine. The genes are TRBV7-9 and TRBJ2-1, with unresolved D. The sequencing used peripheral blood, collected 28 days after the second AZD1222 dose. CDR3 residues: CASSLEVAEQFF. The CDR3 DNA follows: TGTGCCAGCAGCTTAGAGGTAGCTGAGCAGTTCTTC.